This T cell receptor beta chain came from a study of beta chain features in type 1 diabetes (dated by TCRdb to between 2017 and 2018). General notes on the study: Mean age, gender distribution, total cell number and subset yield did not differ between patients and healthy donors. Naive and central memory subsets were obtained from all 30 or so donors, but regulatory and stem cell-like memory subsets were isolated from only 8 patients and 8 healthy donors. A total of 100 million to 110 million sorted cells were examined across all samples, and a strong correlation was observed between cell number per subset and RNA yield. In the study, TCRB repertoires of sorted circulating CD4+ T cell subsets from recently diagnosed type 1 diabetes patients were compared with those of matched healthy donors. The study at large found these results: Naive, central memory and regulatory TCRB repertoires appeared to be more alike among patients than among healthy donors. Shorter templates might be favored by PCR, yet because patient and control samples were amplified and corrected together, any such skew would affect both groups equally. In all four CD4+ subsets, TCRB CDR3 length was moderately but significantly shorter in type 1 diabetes patients. HLA sub-analyses involved small numbers of individuals, so any influence of HLA type on TCRB rearrangement remained unresolved. Fewer insertions and more nucleotide deletions at VDJ recombination sites were observed in patients with type 1 diabetes, implying thymic rearrangement abnormalities. Sequencing cDNA rather than genomic DNA could over-represent highly expressing activated cells, although activation and CD3 levels did not differ between groups.

The CDR3 goes from the cysteine to the phenylalanine over 17 residues. CDR3 DNA only is kept here, 51 bases in frame from base 1. Reading the germline V gene gives CDR1 SQVTM and CDR2 ANQGSEA. V loses 5 bases of germline sequence and J loses 1 base, and the interval between the two ends is 23 bases. From each donor, a single peripheral blood sample of about 110 mL on average was drawn into heparinised tubes. A BD FACSAria II and a panel including CD45RO, CCR7, CD25, CD127, CD95 and CD27 were used to sort naive, central memory, regulatory and stem cell-like memory CD4+ T cells. Every sorted population had a purity above 95%. PBMCs were isolated immediately by Lymphoprep density gradient centrifugation and stained directly without culture. So that batch effects would be minimized, each experiment stained and sorted samples in pairs, pairing one healthy donor with one patient. All of the isolated RNA was reverse transcribed with the High Capacity cDNA Reverse Transcription Kit, so expressed TCRB transcripts were sequenced. For stem cell-like memory T cell samples, survey-depth immunoSEQ sequencing was used, averaging around 1 million total reads per sample. After sorted cells were lysed in RLT buffer, RNA was extracted with DNase-treated RNeasy Micro or Mini kits, with the choice depending on cell number. Each cell subset was processed separately to prevent cross-contamination, with patient and healthy donor samples processed together. The immunoSEQ multiplex PCR was used to amplify TCRB sequences from cDNA, yielding 87-bp fragments that span the CDR3 region. The amplicons were sequenced using the Illumina HiSeq platform. Per the authors' processing: Synthetic template baselines were used to correct PCR bias computationally, reads within Hamming distance 2 were collapsed together, and singletons that could not be merged were discarded. Reads were aligned to IMGT to assign V, D and J genes, CDR3 length, and insertions or deletions at six rearrangement sites. Within each subset, clonotype counts were normalized to sorted cell number, and only after that were true diversity and Gini coefficients computed with the tcR R package. The overlap coefficient, calculated on TCRB nucleotide sequences, was used to quantify repertoire sharing. TCRdb stores this immuneACCESS table with in-frame sequences only. Part of the clones is absent; in the studies checked, under half of the shortfall reflects unresolved V genes, and no reason is known for the rest. For V, J and clone size, that table is used; D and trimming come from the DNA. This sample gives some 47,000 clones in total; roughly 40% of them show up just once. The ten largest clones capture 0.1% to 0.15% of the sample.

This clone turned up a few times. The target of this receptor is not known. Base qualities are missing; no much larger clone stands one base away. This sequence was found in a man under 40 with type 1 diabetes. The sequence is built from TRBV29-1 and TRBJ2-5; the D gene is not confidently resolved. The specimen was stem cell memory CD4+ T cells from blood. What the cell subset or site label conveys for this sample: stem cell-like memory CD4+ T cells. At the DNA level, the sequence is TGCAGCGTTCGTCCCCATCAACAAGAGGCAATCCAAGAGACCCAGTACTTC. Translated, it gives CSVRPHQQEAIQETQYF.